One sample yielded the 9 T cell receptor beta chains listed below, sequenced in a study of blood T cell repertoires in COVID-19. Data came from immunoSEQ multiplex PCR; TCRdb stores just in-frame clones and leaves some out. This sample yields tens of thousands of clones, of which about four fifths are seen a single time; less than 5% belongs to the top ten. The sequenced sample was peripheral blood. All receptors derive from a woman in her 70s with acute or convalescent COVID-19.

The rearrangement joins TRBV7-6 to TRBJ2-7, with a tentative D call TRBD2 (6 bases). The germline V gene has CDR1 SGHVS and CDR2 FNYEAQ. The length of the CDR3 is 15 residues. V lost 2 bases, J lost 3 bases, and 14 bases lay in between. CDR3 residues: CASSLSEGLGYEQYF. The CDR3 DNA reads as TGTGCCAGCAGCTTAAGCGAGGGACTCGGCTACGAGCAGTACTTC.

This clone was counted a single time. For the CDR3, the DNA is TGTGCCTGGAGTGTCAGGAATCAGCCCCAGCATTTT. It codes for CAWSVRNQPQHF. The gene calls are TRBV30 and TRBJ1-5; D call uncertain. Germline V gene data show CDR1 as GTSNPN and CDR2 as SVGIG (reference sequence). CDR3 size: 12 residues. V lost 0 bases and J 4 bases, leaving 4 bases between the germline ends.

This clone was observed a handful of times. CDR3 sequence (DNA): TGTGCCAGCAGGGGGTGGGGCGGCTACGAGCAGTACTTC. This sequence encodes CASRGWGGYEQYF. The J gene is TRBJ2-7, the V gene TRBV2; tentatively, D is TRBD1 (5 bases). Trimming removed 6 bases at V and 3 bases at J, with 12 bases between. The CDR3 has 13 amino acids. In germline, CDR1 is SNHLY, CDR2 FYNNEI.

V usage is TRBV2 and J usage is TRBJ2-1; tentative D call: TRBD2 (5 bases). Looked up from germline, CDR1 is SNHLY and CDR2 is FYNNEI. This CDR3 comprises 15 residues. Trimming left V 8 bases short and J 0 bases short, with 14 bases between. This chain's CDR3 is CASGRSGSSYNEQFF. The CDR3, as DNA: TGTGCCAGCGGGCGGTCTGGGAGCTCCTACAATGAGCAGTTCTTC.

This clone was counted between two and nine times. CDR3 sequence: CASSAPRGAGGGFTDTQYF. The CDR3 DNA sequence: TGTGCCAGCAGCGCCCCCCGCGGGGCCGGGGGAGGATTCACAGATACGCAGTATTTT. The V call is TRBV9, the J call TRBJ2-3; possibly TRBD2 for D (6 bases). This CDR3 is 19 amino acids long. Germline loops: CDR1 SGDLS, CDR2 YYNGEE. Trimming pared 3 bases from V and 2 bases from J, leaving 25 bases between.

The rearrangement joins TRBV29-1 to TRBJ2-2, with 10 bases fitting TRBD2. The CDR3 totals 16 residues. Germline V lookup: CDR1 SQVTM, CDR2 ANQGSEA. V dropped 4 bases and J dropped 7; count of bases not matched to a gene: 12. CDR3 DNA: TGCAGCGTTGCGGCAGACGGGACTAGCGCGGGCGGGGAGCTGTTTTTT. Translation: CSVAADGTSAGGELFF.

This clone has only one observation. The rearrangement joins TRBV5-1 to TRBJ1-2, with TRBD1 as a possible D gene (6 bases). Trimming pared 1 base from V and 6 bases from J, leaving 10 bases between. CDR1 is SGHRS and CDR2 is YFSETQ in the germline V gene. There are 13 residues in the CDR3. CDR3 sequence reads: CASSLSGVNGYTF. The CDR3 nucleotides are TGCGCCAGCAGCTTGTCAGGGGTTAATGGCTACACCTTC.

The V gene is TRBV7-2, the J gene TRBJ2-7; D is undetermined. Germline V gene sequence: CDR1 SGHTA, CDR2 FQGNSA. The CDR3 covers 12 residues. V lost 2 bases and J 3 bases, leaving 5 bases between the germline ends. Written as DNA, the CDR3 is TGTGCCAGCAGCTTACCAAACTACGAGCAGTACTTC. It translates to CASSLPNYEQYF.

The rearrangement joins TRBV19 to TRBJ1-5; D uncertain. Per germline, CDR1 LNHDA and CDR2 SQIVND (reference sequence). Trimming shortened V by 5 bases and J by 0 bases, and 20 bases separated the two germline ends. The CDR3 loop spans 18 amino acids. The CDR3 spells CASSSKGGVSNSNQPQHF. As DNA, the CDR3 is TGTGCCAGTAGTTCCAAGGGAGGAGTTTCTAATAGCAATCAGCCCCAGCATTTT.